This T cell receptor (beta chain) was documented in a study of blood T cell repertoires in COVID-19. Study-wide background: The United States, Italy and Spain provided the acute and convalescent COVID-19 samples. Sources were T cells, B-cell-depleted T cells, or PBMCs; the material itself was cDNA or gDNA.

In the authors' workflow: From reference gene primer amplification, estimates of nucleated cell counts were derived. Assay: immunoSEQ multiplex PCR; the TCRdb copy retains only in-frame clones and omits some. That table gives V, J and clone size, and the DNA gave D and trimming. The sample shows 120,000 or so clones, about 77% of them seen only once. CDR1 SGDLS and CDR2 YYNGEE come from the germline V gene. V trimming: 4 bases; J trimming: 0 bases; junction bases outside the gene matches: 4. This CDR3 is 15 amino acids long. The chain uses TRBV9 and TRBJ1-5; 7 bases line up with TRBD1. The TCR sequence derives from a human donor in a cohort sampled during active COVID-19. Sequencing input: peripheral blood. CDR3 sequence: CASSQGGFSNQPQHF. CDR3 DNA sequence: TGTGCCAGCAGCCAGGGGGGTTTTAGCAATCAGCCCCAGCATTTT.